Sequencing of this TCR beta chain was carried out in a study of T cells in Graves' hyperthyroidism and ophthalmopathy. The source material, RNA transcripts, was used to amplify TCR beta CDR3 regions. The primer set for the first-round RT-PCR of the TCR CDR3 was HTBI. A single record per CDR3 protein comes from TCRdb applying MiXCR to the multiplex PCR reads. Of about 420,000 distinct CDR3 sequences listed, approximately 15% are singletons. From germline, CDR1 is SEHNR and CDR2 FQNEAQ (reference sequence). V dropped 4 bases and J dropped 0 bases, with 13 bases sitting between them. This CDR3 has 16 amino acids. There are many counts of this clonotype.

The sequencing input was blood. The rearrangement links TRBV7-9 to TRBJ2-1; D is possibly TRBD2 (5 bases). The clonotype was recovered from a young woman with Graves' hyperthyroidism. DNA of the CDR3: TGTGCCAGCAGCTACAGAACTGGGAGCTCCTACAATGAGCAGTTCTTC. It specifies CASSYRTGSSYNEQFF.